This T cell receptor (beta chain) came from a study of early T cells in non-severe SARS-CoV-2 infection. This clonotype has ten or more counts. TCRdb recomputed calls from the 5' RACE reads with MiXCR, one row per CDR3 protein. The sample comprises more than 60,000 distinct CDR3 sequences, around 4.7% of which are singletons, and roughly 5% rests with the top ten. CDR3 length equals 18 residues. The V end lost 8 bases, the J end lost 2 bases, and 26 bases lay between the germline ends. Germline V CDR1 and CDR2: SGHVS, FQNEAQ. Sample: whole blood. This rearrangement joins TRBV7-8 to TRBJ2-3; D ambiguous. The receptor was derived from an adult who was a healthcare worker with PCR-confirmed SARS-CoV-2 infection or an uninfected control (not recorded which). The CDR3 loop reads CASLPGPMWLKTTDTQYF. The DNA for the CDR3 is TGTGCCAGCTTACCGGGCCCCATGTGGTTAAAAACCACAGATACGCAGTATTTT.